These T cell receptor beta chains were read from a single sample in a study of cytomegalovirus exposure and HLA in healthy donors. Assay used: immunoSEQ multiplex PCR; TCRdb lists only in-frame clones, some missing. Among approximately 120,000 clones listed, around 73% were seen once. Source material: PBMCs. The receptor set was obtained from a man aged 35 to 55 in good health and CMV-seronegative. Both conserved end residues are part of each CDR3. A D gene is named only where the DNA matches it firmly. The listing skips clone size in some rows; elsewhere it reads once, few, many or a size class.

clone size | J gene | V gene | D gene | CDR3 DNA | CDR3 protein
. | TRBJ1-2 | TRBV5-6 | . | TGTGCCAGCAGCTTGGAGAGCTATGGCTACACCTTC | CASSLESYGYTF
. | TRBJ2-5 | TRBV28 | TRBD2 | TGTGCCATACGGACTAGCGGGGGACAAGAGACCCAGTACTTC | CAIRTSGGQETQYF
. | TRBJ2-7 | TRBV4-3 | . | TGCGCCAGCAGCCAAGTGGGCACAAGCTCCTACGAGCAGTACTTC | CASSQVGTSSYEQYF
. | TRBJ2-1 | TRBV7-8 | TRBD2 | TGTGCCAGCAGCTGGATCTACGGGGGGGCCAATGAGCAGTTCTTC | CASSWIYGGANEQFF
. | TRBJ2-1 | TRBV4-1 | TRBD2 | TGCGCCAGCAGCTTACTTTTTAGCGGGGGGCATGAGCAGTTCTTC | CASSLLFSGGHEQFF
once | TRBJ2-7 | TRBV7-9 | . | TGTGCCAGCAGCTCCTTAGAGTACGAGCAGTACTTC | CASSSLEYEQYF
few | TRBJ2-2 | TRBV6-5 | . | TGTGCCAGCTCGTCTGAGGCCGGGGAGCTGTTTTTT | CASSSEAGELFF
. | TRBJ1-1 | TRBV28 | TRBD1 | TGTGCCAGCAGTCCAGACAGGGCCATTGAAGCTTTCTTT | CASSPDRAIEAFF
. | TRBJ1-2 | TRBV6-6 | . | TGTGCCAGCAGTCCCACCCGGGAGGGTGGCTACACCTTC | CASSPTREGGYTF
. | TRBJ2-7 | TRBV5-4 | . | TGTGCCAGCAGCCACCTAGGAAGAGGGACCTACGAGCAGTACTTC | CASSHLGRGTYEQYF
. | TRBJ1-1 | TRBV7-9 | . | TGTGCCAGCAGCTTATTCGAGGGCCGGGCTTTCTTT | CASSLFEGRAFF
few | TRBJ2-7 | TRBV7-2 | TRBD2 | TGTGCCAGCAGCCTAGAACCACTTGGGACTAGCGGGGTGGAGCAGTACTTC | CASSLEPLGTSGVEQYF
. | TRBJ1-2 | TRBV19 | TRBD1 | TGTGCCAGTAGTATGACAGGGAATGGCTACACCTTC | CASSMTGNGYTF
. | TRBJ1-2 | TRBV5-1 | . | TGCGCCAGCAGCTTGGCCGCAGTTGCCCCTAACTATGGCTACACCTTC | CASSLAAVAPNYGYTF
. | TRBJ1-5 | TRBV19 | . | TGTGCCAGTAGTATCGAGTTAGATCAGCCCCAGCATTTT | CASSIELDQPQHF
. | TRBJ2-5 | TRBV6-5 | TRBD1 | TGTGCCAGCAGGTATACAGGGGGCCCTCAAGAGACCCAGTACTTC | CASRYTGGPQETQYF
. | TRBJ2-3 | TRBV5-1 | . | TGCGCCAGCAGCTTGGGGGCTAGCACGGCAGATACGCAGTATTTT | CASSLGASTADTQYF
. | TRBJ2-1 | TRBV4-3 | TRBD2 | TGCGCCAGCAGCCAAGTTCGAGCGGGGGGATACAATGAGCAGTTCTTC | CASSQVRAGGYNEQFF
. | TRBJ2-5 | TRBV27 | . | TGTGCCAGCAGTGGGGCGACTCGCTCTCAAGAGACCCAGTACTTC | CASSGATRSQETQYF
. | TRBJ2-5 | TRBV7-2 | TRBD2 | TGTGCCAGCAGCTTATGGGCTAGCGGGGGAGCAGAGACCCAGTACTTC | CASSLWASGGAETQYF
. | TRBJ1-1 | TRBV5-1 | . | TGCGCCAGCAGCTTGAGTGAGGGAGAAGCTTTCTTT | CASSLSEGEAFF
. | TRBJ2-5 | TRBV20-1 | . | TGCAGTGCTTGGTCCGGGACTCCGTACTTC | CSAWSGTPYF
once | TRBJ2-1 | TRBV4-2 | TRBD2 | TGTGCCAGCAGCCAGAACGGACTAGCGGGGGGGAGCTCCTACAATGAGCAGTTCTTC | CASSQNGLAGGSSYNEQFF
. | TRBJ1-4 | TRBV9 | TRBD1 | TGTGCCAGCAGCGTAGGGGCAGGGGGTGAAAAACTGTTTTTT | CASSVGAGGEKLFF
. | TRBJ1-5 | TRBV29-1 | . | TGCAACCACAGGCGGACCCAGCATTTT | CNHRRTQHF
few | TRBJ2-3 | TRBV15 | . | TGTGCCACCAGCAGAGTGGCCCCTCCAGATACGCAGTATTTT | CATSRVAPPDTQYF